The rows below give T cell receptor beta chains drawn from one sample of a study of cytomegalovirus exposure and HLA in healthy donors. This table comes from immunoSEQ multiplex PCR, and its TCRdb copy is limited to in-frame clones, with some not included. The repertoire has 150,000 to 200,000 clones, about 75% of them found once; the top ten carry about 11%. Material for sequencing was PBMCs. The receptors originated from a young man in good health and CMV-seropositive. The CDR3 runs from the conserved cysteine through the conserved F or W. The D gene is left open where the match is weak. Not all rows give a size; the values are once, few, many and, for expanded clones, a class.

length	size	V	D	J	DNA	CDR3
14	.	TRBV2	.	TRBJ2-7	TGTGCCAGCAGTGAGAGAATGCCCCCCTACGAGCAGTACTTC	CASSERMPPYEQYF
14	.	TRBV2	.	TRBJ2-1	TGTGCCAGCTCCCCTAGGCTCTCCTACAATGAGCAGTTCTTC	CASSPRLSYNEQFF
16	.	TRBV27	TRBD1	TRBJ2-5	TGTGCCAGCAGTTCGCAGGGGGCGAGGATGCAAGAGACCCAGTACTTC	CASSSQGARMQETQYF
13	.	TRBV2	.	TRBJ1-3	TGTGCCAGCATCCAGTCCTCTGGAAACACCATATATTTT	CASIQSSGNTIYF
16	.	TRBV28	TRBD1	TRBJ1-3	TGTGCCAGCAGTTATAGGGGACAGGGGTTTCGGAACACCATATATTTT	CASSYRGQGFRNTIYF
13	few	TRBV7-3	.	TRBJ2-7	TGTGCCAGCAGCGCGGGGCATCAAAACGAGCAGTACTTC	CASSAGHQNEQYF
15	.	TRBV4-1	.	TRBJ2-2	TGCGCCAGCAGCCCCCGACTAGTGTACACCGGGGAGCTGTTTTTT	CASSPRLVYTGELFF
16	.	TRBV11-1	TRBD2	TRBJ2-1	TGTGCCAGCAGCCCGCGGACTAGCCGGTTGGGTAATGAGCAGTTCTTC	CASSPRTSRLGNEQFF
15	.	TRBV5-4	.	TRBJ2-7	TGTGCCAGCAGCTTGGAGCAGGGAAGGGCCTACGAGCAGTACTTC	CASSLEQGRAYEQYF
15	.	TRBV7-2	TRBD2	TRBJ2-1	TGTGCCAGCAGCTTAAGTAGCGGGACCTACAATGAGCAGTTCTTC	CASSLSSGTYNEQFF
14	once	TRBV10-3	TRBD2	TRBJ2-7	TGTGCCACAGGGGGGGCGGGAGGGCAACACGAGCAGTACTTC	CATGGAGGQHEQYF
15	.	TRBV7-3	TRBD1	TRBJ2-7	TGTGCCAGCAGCCTCGCAGGGGGCGCGACCTACGAGCAGTACTTC	CASSLAGGATYEQYF
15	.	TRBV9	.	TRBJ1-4	TGTGCCAGCAGCCCTAGCCGAGGACCTTCGGAAAAACTGTTTTTT	CASSPSRGPSEKLFF